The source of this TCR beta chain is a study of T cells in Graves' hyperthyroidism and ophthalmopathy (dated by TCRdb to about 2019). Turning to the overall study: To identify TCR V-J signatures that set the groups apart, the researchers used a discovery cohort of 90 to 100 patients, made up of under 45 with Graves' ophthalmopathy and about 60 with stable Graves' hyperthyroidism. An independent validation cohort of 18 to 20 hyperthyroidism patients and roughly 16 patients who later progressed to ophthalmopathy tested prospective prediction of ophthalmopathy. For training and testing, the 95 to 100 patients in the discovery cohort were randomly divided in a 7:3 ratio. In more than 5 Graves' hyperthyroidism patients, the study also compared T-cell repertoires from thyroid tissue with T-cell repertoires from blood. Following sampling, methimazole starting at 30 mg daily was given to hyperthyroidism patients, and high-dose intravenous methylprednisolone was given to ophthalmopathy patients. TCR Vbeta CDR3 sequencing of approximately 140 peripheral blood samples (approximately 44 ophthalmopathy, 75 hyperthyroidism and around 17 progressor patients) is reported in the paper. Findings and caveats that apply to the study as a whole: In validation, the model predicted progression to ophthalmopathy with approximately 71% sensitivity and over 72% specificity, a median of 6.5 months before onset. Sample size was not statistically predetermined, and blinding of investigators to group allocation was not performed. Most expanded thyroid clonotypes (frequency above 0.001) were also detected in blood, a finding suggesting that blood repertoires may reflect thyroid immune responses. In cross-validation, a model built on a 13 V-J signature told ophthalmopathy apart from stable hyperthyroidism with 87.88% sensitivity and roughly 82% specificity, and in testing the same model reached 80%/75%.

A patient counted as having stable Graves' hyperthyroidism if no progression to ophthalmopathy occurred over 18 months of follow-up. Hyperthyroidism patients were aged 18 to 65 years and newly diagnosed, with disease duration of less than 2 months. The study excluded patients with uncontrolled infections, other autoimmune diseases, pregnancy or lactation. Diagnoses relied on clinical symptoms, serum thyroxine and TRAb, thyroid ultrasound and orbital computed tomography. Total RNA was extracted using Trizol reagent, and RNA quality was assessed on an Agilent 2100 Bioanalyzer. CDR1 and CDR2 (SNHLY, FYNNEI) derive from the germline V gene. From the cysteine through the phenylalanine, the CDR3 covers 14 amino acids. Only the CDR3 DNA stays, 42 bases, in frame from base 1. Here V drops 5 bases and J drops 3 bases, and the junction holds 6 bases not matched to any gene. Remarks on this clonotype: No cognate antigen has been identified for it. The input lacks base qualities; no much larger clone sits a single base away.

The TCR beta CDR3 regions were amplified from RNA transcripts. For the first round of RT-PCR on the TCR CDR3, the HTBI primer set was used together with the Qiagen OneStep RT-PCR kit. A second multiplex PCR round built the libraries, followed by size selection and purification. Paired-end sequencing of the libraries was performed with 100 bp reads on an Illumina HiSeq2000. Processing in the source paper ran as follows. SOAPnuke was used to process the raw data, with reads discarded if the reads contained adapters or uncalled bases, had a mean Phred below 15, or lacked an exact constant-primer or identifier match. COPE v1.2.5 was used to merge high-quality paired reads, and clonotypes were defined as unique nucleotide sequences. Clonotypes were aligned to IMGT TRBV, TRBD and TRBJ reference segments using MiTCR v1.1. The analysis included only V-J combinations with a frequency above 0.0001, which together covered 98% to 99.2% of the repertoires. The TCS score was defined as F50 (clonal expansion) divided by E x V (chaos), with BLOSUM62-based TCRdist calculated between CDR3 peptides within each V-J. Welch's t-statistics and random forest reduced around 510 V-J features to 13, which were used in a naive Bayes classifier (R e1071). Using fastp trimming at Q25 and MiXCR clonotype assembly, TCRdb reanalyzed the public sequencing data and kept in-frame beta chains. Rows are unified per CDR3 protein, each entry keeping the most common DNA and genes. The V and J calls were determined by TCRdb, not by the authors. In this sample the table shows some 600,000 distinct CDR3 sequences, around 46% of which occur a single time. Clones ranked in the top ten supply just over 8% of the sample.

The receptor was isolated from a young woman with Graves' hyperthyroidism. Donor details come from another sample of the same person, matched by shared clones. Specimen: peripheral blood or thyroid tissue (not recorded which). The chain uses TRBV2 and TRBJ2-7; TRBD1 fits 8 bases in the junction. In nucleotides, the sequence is TGTGCCAGCAGTTACCAGGGGGCTGGCTACGAGCAGTACTTC. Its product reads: CASSYQGAGYEQYF.